The 8 T cell receptor beta chains reported below all come from one sample, sequenced in a study of cytomegalovirus exposure and HLA in healthy donors (dated by TCRdb to the late 2010s). The library was built by means of the immunoSEQ multiplex PCR assay. A mixture of 60 forward primers for TCR Vbeta segments and 13 reverse primers for TCR Jbeta segments was used in the multiplex PCR. This immuneACCESS table, as held by TCRdb, lists in-frame sequences with V and J called but not all clones. Of the missing ones, under half trace to an unresolved V gene in checked studies; the others have no known cause. The table for this sample lists some 47,000 clones. The ten largest clones capture 2.1% of the sample. Sequenced material: PBMCs. The receptors originated from a woman between 35 and 50 years old in good health and CMV-seronegative.

The V and J genes are TRBV2 and TRBJ1-5; possibly TRBD1 for D (6 bases). This CDR3 has 15 amino acids. Germline V gives CDR1 SNHLY, CDR2 FYNNEI. The V gene lost 9 bases and the J gene lost 1 base, with 16 bases spanning the gap. The DNA for the CDR3 is TGTGCCAGTTCCATGGCGGGGGCAAGCAATCAGCCCCAGCATTTT. Translated: CASSMAGASNQPQHF.

The rearrangement uses TRBV9 and TRBJ2-7, with D unclear. This CDR3 contains 14 residues. Trimming shortened V by 4 bases and J by 2 bases, and 13 bases separated the two germline ends. CDR1 is SGDLS and CDR2 is YYNGEE in the germline V gene. The CDR3 sequence: CASSLDGLAYEQYF. In DNA form, the CDR3 reads TGTGCCAGCAGCTTAGACGGTTTAGCCTACGAGCAGTACTTC. Based on the CDR3 plus reference TRBV9 and TRBJ2-7, the full variable domain is DSGVTQTPKHLITATGQRVTLRCSPRSGDLSVYWYQQSLDQGLQFLIQYYNGEERAKGNILERFSAQQFPDLHSELNLSSLELGDSALYFCASSLDGLAYEQYFGPGTRLTVT.

The chain couples TRBV7-8 to TRBJ1-2; weak D call: TRBD1 (5 bases). The CDR3 has 15 amino acids. With 5 bases removed from V and 7 bases from J, the gap between germline ends came to 20 bases. CDR1 is SGHVS and CDR2 is FQNEAQ in the germline V gene. This chain's CDR3 is CASSGSREGLRGYTF. The CDR3, as DNA: TGTGCCAGCAGCGGAAGCAGGGAGGGGCTGCGTGGCTACACCTTC.

The rearrangement uses TRBV15 and TRBJ1-4; D gene ambiguous. CDR1 is LNHNV, CDR2 YYDKDF, per germline (reference sequence). Trimming removed 0 bases from V and 8 bases from J, with 13 bases in between. The CDR3 consists of 15 residues. In nucleotides, the CDR3 is TGTGCCACCAGCAGAGATATTAGTCTCAAAGAAAAACTGTTTTTT. Protein sequence: CATSRDISLKEKLFF.

The chain has TRBV27 and TRBJ2-5, with D hard to call. CDR1 and CDR2 (germline): MNHEY, SMNVEV (reference sequence). The ends were cut back, 4 bases at V and 0 bases at J, with 3 bases in the middle. The CDR3 is 12 residues long. For the CDR3, the DNA is TGTGCCAGCAGTTCCAACCAAGAGACCCAGTACTTC. Its protein is CASSSNQETQYF.

The J gene is TRBJ2-7, the V gene TRBV6-6; 12 bases are a match to TRBD1. Germline loops: CDR1 MNHNY, CDR2 SVGAGI (reference sequence). This CDR3 region has 15 residues. After removal of 4 bases from V and 3 bases from J, the junction contained 4 bases not matched to a gene. The CDR3 loop is CASSSRDRGLYEQYF. CDR3 DNA: TGTGCCAGCAGTTCCCGGGACAGGGGGCTCTACGAGCAGTACTTC.

This rearrangement joins TRBV5-1 to TRBJ2-6, with a possible D match to TRBD1 (6 bases). Germline CDR1 SGHRS, CDR2 YFSETQ. Trimming took off 4 bases at V and 0 bases at J, with 23 bases between the two ends. This CDR3 has 20 amino acids. This chain's CDR3 is CASSHEPSGQRISGANVLTF. The DNA of the CDR3 is TGCGCCAGCAGCCATGAACCCAGTGGACAGCGGATCTCTGGGGCCAACGTCCTGACTTTC.

The chain uses TRBV29-1 and TRBJ1-1, with unresolved D. The germline gives CDR1 SQVTM, CDR2 ANQGSEA. V was shortened by 6 bases and J by 3 bases, with 11 bases between the two germline ends. The CDR3 is made up of 12 amino acids. CDR3 sequence (DNA): TGCAGCGTCGGGGAAAGTTACACTGAAGCTTTCTTT. Translation gives CSVGESYTEAFF.